The entry below gives a single T cell receptor (beta chain) sequence along with its context. Its specificity is unknown. The CDR3 extends over 14 amino acids. Germline V gives CDR1 SGHNT, CDR2 YYREEE (reference sequence). The germline V and J ends were trimmed by 4 bases and 0 bases, with 7 bases remaining between them. The data were obtained in a study of T cell responses to AZD1222 COVID-19 vaccine. Findings of the study overall: Regions left unmutated in variants are reportedly the target of nearly half of spike-specific TCRs. Spike-specific TCR breadth rose after two AZD1222 doses, and depth rose as well.

Sequenced by immunoSEQ multiplex PCR; TCRdb stores in-frame clones only, minus some. The table lists 110,000 to 150,000 clones, around 90% of them singletons. This TCR was sampled from an adult in good health. Sequencing used peripheral blood, obtained on day 0 of AZD1222 vaccination. The chain recombines TRBV5-4 with TRBJ1-4; D remains ambiguous. DNA for the CDR3: TGTGCCAGCAGCCCAGATGCAACTAATGAAAAACTGTTTTTT. The encoded protein is CASSPDATNEKLFF.